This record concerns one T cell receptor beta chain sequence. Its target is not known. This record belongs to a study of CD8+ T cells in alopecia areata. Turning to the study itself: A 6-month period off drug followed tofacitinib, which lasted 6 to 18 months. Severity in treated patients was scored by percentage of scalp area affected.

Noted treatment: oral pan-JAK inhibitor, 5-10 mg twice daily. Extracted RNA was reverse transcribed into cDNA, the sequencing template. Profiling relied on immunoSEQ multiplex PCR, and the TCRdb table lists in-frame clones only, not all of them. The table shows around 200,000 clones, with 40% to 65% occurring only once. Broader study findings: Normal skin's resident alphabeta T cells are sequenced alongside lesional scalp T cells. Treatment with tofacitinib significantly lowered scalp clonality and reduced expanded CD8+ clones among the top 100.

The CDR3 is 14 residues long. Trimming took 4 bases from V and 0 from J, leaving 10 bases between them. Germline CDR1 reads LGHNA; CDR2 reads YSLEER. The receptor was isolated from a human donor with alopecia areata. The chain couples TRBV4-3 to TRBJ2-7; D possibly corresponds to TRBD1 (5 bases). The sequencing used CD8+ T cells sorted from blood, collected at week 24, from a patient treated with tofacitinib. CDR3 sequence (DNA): TGCGCCAGCAGCCGGGGCAGGGACTCCTACGAGCAGTACTTC. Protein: CASSRGRDSYEQYF.